Following are 14 T cell receptor beta chains from one sample sequenced in a study of blood T cell repertoires in COVID-19. This table comes from immunoSEQ multiplex PCR, and its TCRdb copy is limited to in-frame clones, with some not included. The data hold some 70,000 clones, with roughly 80% observed a single time. Source material: peripheral blood. The receptors were gathered from a woman aged 55-69 years with acute or convalescent COVID-19.

The chain combines TRBV29-1 with TRBJ1-1, with 7 bases matching TRBD1. This CDR3 has 13 residues. V was pared by 4 bases and J by 6 bases, with 8 bases of the junction left unmatched. Germline V CDR1 and CDR2: SQVTM, ANQGSEA. CDR3 DNA sequence: TGCAGCGTTGGACAGGGTATTACGGCTGAAGCTTTCTTT. It encodes CSVGQGITAEAFF.

This chain links TRBV25-1 with TRBJ2-7; D not resolved. The CDR3 has 12 residues. V lost 6 bases, J lost 5 bases, and 11 bases lay in between. Germline CDR1 is MGHDK and CDR2 is SYGVNS. The CDR3 DNA reads TGTGCCAGCAGGAGGTCTTCCCACGAGCAGTACTTC. Its translation is CASRRSSHEQYF.

The V call is TRBV6-5, the J call TRBJ2-5; 16 bases agree with TRBD2. In germline, CDR1 is MNHEY, CDR2 SVGAGI. V was clipped by 4 bases and J by 2 bases; unmatched bases: 1. CDR3 length equals 16 residues. The CDR3 region is CASSLGLAGGQETQYF. In DNA form, the CDR3 reads TGTGCCAGCAGTTTGGGACTAGCGGGGGGGCAAGAGACCCAGTACTTC.

This clone was observed a handful of times. V and J are TRBV19 and TRBJ1-5; the match to TRBD1 covers 7 bases. Germline lookup yields CDR1 LNHDA and CDR2 SQIVND (reference sequence). This CDR3 region has 19 residues. Trimming cost V 4 bases and J 3 bases; bases outside gene matches: 18. The CDR3 coding sequence is TGTGCCAGTAGTACCCCCCGACAGGGCGGTAAAGGTGTCAATCAGCCCCAGCATTTT. Protein sequence: CASSTPRQGGKGVNQPQHF. The complete variable domain, with remaining parts taken from reference TRBV19 and TRBJ1-5, reads DGGITQSPKYLFRKEGQNVTLSCEQNLNHDAMYWYRQDPGQGLRLIYYSQIVNDFQKGDIAEGYSVSREKKESFPLTVTSAQKNPTAFYLCASSTPRQGGKGVNQPQHFGDGTRLSIL.

The chain uses TRBV5-1 and TRBJ2-3; 11 bases align to TRBD1. V lost 0 bases, J lost 2 bases, and 5 bases stayed unmatched. CDR1 is SGHRS, CDR2 YFSETQ, per germline. This CDR3 contains 17 residues. The CDR3 sequence: CASSLAGTGGLTDTQYF. The DNA of the CDR3 is TGCGCCAGCAGCTTGGCGGGGACAGGGGGTCTCACAGATACGCAGTATTTT. The whole variable domain, remainder taken from reference TRBV5-1 and TRBJ2-3, is KAGVTQTPRYLIKTRGQQVTLSCSPISGHRSVSWYQQTPGQGLQFLFEYFSETQRNKGNFPGRFSGRQFSNSRSEMNVSTLELGDSALYLCASSLAGTGGLTDTQYFGPGTRLTVL.

This clone was counted a few times. The chain recombines TRBV11-2 with TRBJ2-7, with a tentative D call TRBD2 (5 bases). This CDR3 contains 16 residues. Between the trimmed V and J ends, which lost 6 bases and 1 base, there was a span of 19 bases. Germline CDR1 SGHAT, CDR2 FQNNGV. The chain's CDR3 is CASRVTSRERSYEQYF. CDR3 nucleotides: TGTGCCAGCAGAGTTACTAGTAGGGAAAGGTCCTACGAGCAGTACTTC.

The chain uses TRBV2 and TRBJ1-6; D perhaps matches TRBD1 (6 bases). The V and J ends lost 1 base and 10 bases respectively, with 17 bases between them. This CDR3 contains 16 residues. Germline values: CDR1 SNHLY, CDR2 FYNNEI. CDR3 coding DNA: TGTGCCAGCAGTGAAGAATCAGGGGCAGCTGGGTCACCCCTCCACTTT. Its protein is CASSEESGAAGSPLHF.

The rearrangement joins TRBV28 to TRBJ1-1; D is perhaps TRBD1 (6 bases). The CDR3 spans 15 residues. Trimming shortened V by 8 bases and J by 1 base, and 17 bases separated the two germline ends. Germline CDR1 is MDHEN and CDR2 is SYDVKM. The CDR3 region is CASVTGHPSNTEAFF. CDR3 bases: TGTGCCAGCGTCACAGGGCACCCCTCGAACACTGAAGCTTTCTTT.

CDR3 loop: CASSPKMRVGNEQFF. The CDR3 region has the DNA TGTGCCAGCAGCCCTAAGATGAGGGTGGGCAATGAGCAGTTCTTC. The chain is built from TRBV7-9 and TRBJ2-1, with D perhaps matching TRBD2 (5 bases). The CDR3 is made up of 15 amino acids. Germline V CDR1 and CDR2: SEHNR, FQNEAQ (reference sequence). Between the trimmed V and J ends, which lost 5 bases and 6 bases, there was a span of 17 bases.

Here the CDR3 DNA reads TGCAGCGTTACCCAGGGGAATAAAAATGAGCAGTTCTTC. Translating gives CSVTQGNKNEQFF. The chain carries TRBV29-1 and TRBJ2-1; D may be TRBD1 (6 bases). The ends were cut back, 5 bases at V and 7 bases at J, with 15 bases in the middle. The CDR3 is 13 residues long. CDR1 is SQVTM, CDR2 ANQGSEA, per germline.

The V gene is TRBV28, the J gene TRBJ1-6, with 8 bases that match TRBD1. Germline CDR1 MDHEN, CDR2 SYDVKM. The V and J ends lost 6 bases and 7 bases, in that order; junction bases with no gene match: 8. This CDR3 comprises 15 residues. The CDR3 protein is CASRNARGLNSPLHF. Written as DNA, the CDR3 is TGTGCCAGCAGAAACGCCAGGGGGCTGAATTCACCCCTCCACTTT.

The chain recombines TRBV7-9 with TRBJ1-3, with 7 bases fitting TRBD1. From germline, CDR1 is SEHNR and CDR2 FQNEAQ (reference sequence). V dropped 1 base and J dropped 7; count of bases not matched to a gene: 7. The length of the CDR3 is 15 residues. The CDR3 DNA is TGTGCCAGCAGCTTAGAGGGGGCATGGGGTAACACCATATATTTT. As protein: CASSLEGAWGNTIYF.

The genes are TRBV7-2 and TRBJ2-4, with 7 nucleotides matching TRBD1. V lost 2 bases, J lost 7 bases, and 14 bases stayed unmatched. The CDR3 has 17 amino acids. Germline CDR1 reads SGHTA; CDR2 reads FQGNSA. Here the CDR3 reads CASSLKGAGGPDNIQYF. CDR3 sequence (DNA): TGTGCCAGCAGCTTAAAAGGTGCAGGGGGACCCGATAACATTCAGTACTTC.

The chain couples TRBV6-1 to TRBJ1-2; no clear D gene. Trimming pared 2 bases from V and 1 base from J, leaving 14 bases between. In germline, CDR1 is MNHNS, CDR2 SASEGT. The CDR3 consists of 16 residues. CDR3 in DNA: TGTGCCAGCAGTGAAACTTCGGCAGGAATTAACTATGGCTACACCTTC. Translating gives CASSETSAGINYGYTF.